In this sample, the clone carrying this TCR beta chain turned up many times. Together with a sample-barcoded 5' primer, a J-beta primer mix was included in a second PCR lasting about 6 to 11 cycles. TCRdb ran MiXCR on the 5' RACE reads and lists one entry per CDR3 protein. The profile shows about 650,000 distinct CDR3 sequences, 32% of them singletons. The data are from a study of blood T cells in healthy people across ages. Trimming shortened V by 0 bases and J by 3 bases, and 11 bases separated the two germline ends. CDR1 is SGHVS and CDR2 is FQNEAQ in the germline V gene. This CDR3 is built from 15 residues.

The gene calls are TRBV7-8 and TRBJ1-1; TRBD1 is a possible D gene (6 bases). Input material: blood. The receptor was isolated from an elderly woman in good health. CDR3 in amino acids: CASSLARGRDTEAFF. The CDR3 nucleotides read TGTGCCAGCAGCTTAGCGAGGGGGAGGGACACTGAAGCTTTCTTT.